The rows below give T cell receptor beta chains drawn from one sample of a study of CD8 T cells in Susac syndrome. TCRdb re-called the immunoSEQ multiplex PCR reads with MiXCR, one entry per CDR3 protein. The table has 95,000 to 150,000 distinct CDR3 sequences, around 94% seen once. The sample consisted of CD8+ T cells from PBMCs. Source of these receptors: a human donor with Susac syndrome. The CDR3 runs from the conserved cysteine through the conserved F or W. Fields, in order: V gene, D gene, J gene, clone size, CDR3 protein, CDR3 DNA. The D gene is left open where the match is weak. Some rows have no size entry. The others give once, few or many, or a class for an expanded clone.

>TRBV4-3|.|TRBJ2-2|once
CASSQDTINTGELFF
TGCGCCAGCAGCCAAGACACTATTAACACCGGGGAGCTGTTTTTT
>TRBV5-4|TRBD2|TRBJ2-5|.
CASSRSLGAGGLGETQYF
TGTGCCAGCAGCCGATCCTTGGGAGCGGGGGGGCTTGGAGAGACCCAGTACTTC
>TRBV29-1|TRBD2|TRBJ2-3|.
CSVLIGLAEDPDTQYF
TGCAGCGTCCTCATCGGACTAGCGGAGGATCCAGATACGCAGTATTTT
>TRBV12-3/TRBV12-4|.|TRBJ1-1|.
CASSLSRATEAFF
TGTGCCAGCAGTTTGTCCAGGGCTACTGAAGCTTTCTTT
>TRBV6-6|.|TRBJ1-5|once
CASGNSLGGNQPQHF
TGTGCCAGCGGGAATTCGCTAGGGGGCAATCAGCCCCAGCATTTT
>TRBV14|.|TRBJ1-1|.
CASSQDGGYTEAFF
TGTGCCAGCAGCCAAGATGGAGGGTACACTGAAGCTTTCTTT
>TRBV6-1|.|TRBJ2-1|few
CASSEMRTLF
TGTGCCAGCAGTGAAATGCGAACGCTCTTC
>TRBV5-6|.|TRBJ2-1|.
CASSPQFVGYNEQFF
TGTGCCAGCAGCCCTCAGTTTGTGGGCTACAATGAGCAGTTCTTC
>TRBV18|TRBD1|TRBJ2-1|few
CASSPRDRGYNEQFF
TGTGCCAGCTCACCAAGGGACAGGGGTTACAATGAGCAGTTCTTC
>TRBV30|.|TRBJ1-1|.
CAWSLGAEAFF
TGTGCCTGGAGTTTGGGGGCTGAAGCTTTCTTT
>TRBV7-2|TRBD2|TRBJ2-1|.
CASSFGTTLYNEQFF
TGTGCCAGCAGCTTCGGGACTACCCTGTACAATGAGCAGTTCTTC
>TRBV29-1|.|TRBJ1-2|.
CSVEDPTENYGYTF
TGCAGCGTTGAAGATCCGACGGAGAACTATGGCTACACCTTC
>TRBV13|TRBD1|TRBJ2-3|.
CASSTNRGSGRDTQYF
TGTGCCAGCAGCACGAACAGGGGTTCCGGAAGGGATACGCAGTATTTT
>TRBV11-2|.|TRBJ2-7|.
CASSSADEQYF
TGTGCCAGCAGCTCAGCGGACGAGCAGTACTTC
>TRBV11-2|TRBD2|TRBJ2-5|.
CASSLDPRGVQETQYF
TGTGCCAGCAGCTTAGATCCGCGGGGGGTTCAGGAGACCCAGTACTTC
>TRBV30|.|TRBJ2-3|.
CAWSVDSFTDTQYF
TGTGCCTGGAGTGTCGACAGCTTCACAGATACGCAGTATTTT
>TRBV19|TRBD1|TRBJ1-1|.
CASSIWDRARKTEAFF
TGTGCCAGTAGTATTTGGGACAGAGCGAGAAAAACTGAAGCTTTCTTT
>TRBV6-5|.|TRBJ1-2|.
CASTGGEGKADGYTF
TGTGCCAGCACCGGCGGGGAAGGGAAGGCCGATGGCTACACCTTC
>TRBV13|TRBD1|TRBJ2-7|.
CASRLQGAGSYEQYF
TGTGCCAGCAGACTACAGGGGGCAGGGTCCTACGAGCAGTACTTC
>TRBV9|.|TRBJ2-1|.
CASSVEGAGKQFF
TGTGCCAGCAGCGTAGAGGGGGCGGGAAAGCAGTTCTTC
>TRBV27|.|TRBJ2-5|.
CASSPQGKETQYF
TGTGCCAGCAGTCCACAGGGCAAAGAGACCCAGTACTTC
>TRBV20-1|TRBD1|TRBJ1-5|.
CSARGRKDRVGGNQPQHF
TGCAGTGCTAGAGGTCGAAAGGACAGGGTCGGTGGCAATCAGCCCCAGCATTTT
>TRBV12-5|.|TRBJ1-3|.
CASGLVLTLYSGNTIYF
TGTGCTAGTGGTTTGGTCCTGACCCTTTACTCTGGAAACACCATATATTTT
>TRBV19|.|TRBJ2-5|.
CASSMRDADGETQYF
TGTGCCAGTAGTATGAGGGATGCTGATGGAGAGACCCAGTACTTC
>TRBV29-1|TRBD1|TRBJ2-7|.
CSVDRGPNEQYF
TGCAGCGTCGACAGGGGGCCTAACGAGCAGTACTTC
>TRBV24-1|.|TRBJ2-2|once
CATSAPGGTGELFF
TGTGCCACCAGTGCCCCCGGCGGGACCGGGGAGCTGTTTTTT
>TRBV6-5|.|TRBJ1-1|.
CASTEDGNTEAFF
TGTGCCAGCACCGAGGACGGAAACACTGAAGCTTTCTTT
>TRBV9|.|TRBJ2-1|.
CASSDPQTGDEQFF
TGTGCCAGCAGCGACCCACAGACGGGGGATGAGCAGTTCTTC
>TRBV6-5|TRBD1|TRBJ2-2|.
CASRDRGNTGELFF
TGTGCCAGCAGAGACAGGGGGAACACCGGGGAGCTGTTTTTT
>TRBV11-2|TRBD1|TRBJ1-4|.
CASSFRDREKLFF
TGTGCCAGCAGCTTCCGGGACAGGGAAAAACTGTTTTTT
>TRBV30|.|TRBJ1-1|once
CAWSVRGPNTEAFF
TGTGCCTGGAGTGTACGTGGGCCCAACACTGAAGCTTTCTTT
>TRBV11-2|.|TRBJ2-7|.
CASTSVTYEQYF
TGTGCCAGCACATCGGTCACCTACGAGCAGTACTTC
>TRBV20-1|.|TRBJ2-7|.
CSARDATAYEQYF
TGCAGTGCTAGAGATGCGACAGCCTACGAGCAGTACTTC
>TRBV29-1|.|TRBJ1-1|few
CSVERGLNTEAFF
TGCAGCGTTGAAAGGGGGTTGAACACTGAAGCTTTCTTT
>TRBV2|.|TRBJ2-3|once
CASSGRAGTDTQYF
TGTGCCAGCAGTGGTCGGGCGGGCACAGATACGCAGTATTTT
>TRBV20-1|TRBD2|TRBJ2-1|.
CSAGLAGANYNEQFF
TGCAGTGCTGGACTAGCGGGGGCCAACTACAATGAGCAGTTCTTC
>TRBV29-1|.|TRBJ2-1|.
CSVEDPENEQFF
TGCAGCGTTGAAGATCCAGAGAATGAGCAGTTCTTC
>TRBV29-1|TRBD2|TRBJ2-5|.
CSVRGGLAGGDQYF
TGCAGCGTCCGTGGTGGCTTAGCGGGGGGAGACCAGTACTTC
>TRBV7-9|.|TRBJ2-7|.
CASSAGPRSYEQYF
TGTGCCAGCAGCGCAGGACCACGATCCTACGAGCAGTACTTC
>TRBV9|.|TRBJ1-1|.
CASSALGEGGTEAFF
TGTGCCAGCAGCGCATTAGGGGAGGGAGGGACTGAAGCTTTCTTT
>TRBV29-1|TRBD2|TRBJ2-1|.
CSGERGGHEQFF
TGCAGCGGTGAGCGGGGGGGTCATGAGCAGTTCTTC
>TRBV29-1|.|TRBJ2-2|.
CSGITNTGELFF
TGCAGCGGTATTACGAACACCGGGGAGCTGTTTTTT
>TRBV29-1|.|TRBJ2-1|.
CSVDSGNEQFF
TGCAGCGTTGACAGCGGGAATGAGCAGTTCTTC
>TRBV12-3/TRBV12-4|.|TRBJ1-1|.
CASNKPGHQNTEAFF
TGTGCCAGCAATAAGCCGGGACACCAGAACACTGAAGCTTTCTTT
>TRBV4-1|.|TRBJ2-7|.
CASSQEGGQLYEQYF
TGCGCCAGCAGCCAAGAGGGGGGACAGCTCTACGAGCAGTACTTC
>TRBV29-1|.|TRBJ1-1|.
CSVEEWAGRNTEAFF
TGCAGCGTTGAAGAATGGGCAGGGCGGAACACTGAAGCTTTCTTT
>TRBV2|TRBD2|TRBJ2-7|.
CASSEGTGTTHYEQYF
TGTGCCAGCAGTGAAGGCACCGGGACTACACACTACGAGCAGTACTTC
>TRBV7-2|TRBD2|TRBJ2-5|.
CASSSSSGGAETQYF
TGTGCCAGCAGCTCGTCTAGCGGGGGGGCCGAGACCCAGTACTTC